This passage covers 3 T cell receptor beta chains from one sample sequenced in a study of glioma-infiltrating T cells. TCR alpha and beta CDR3 regions were amplified from RNA using iRepertoire nested multiplex PCR. TCRdb reanalysed the multiplex PCR reads using MiXCR and keeps one entry per CDR3 protein. Of 300,000 to 450,000 distinct CDR3 sequences listed, 41% are singletons. The sample taken for sequencing was glioma tissue, nonneoplastic brain tissue, or PBMCs (not recorded which). All receptors derive from a human donor with low-grade glioma or glioblastoma, undergoing nonglioma brain surgery, or in good health (not recorded which).

The chain joins TRBV12-3 or TRBV12-4 to TRBJ2-3, with D possibly matching TRBD2 (5 bases). Trimming shortened V by 2 bases and J by 5 bases, and 11 bases separated the two germline ends. The CDR3 length is 14 residues. The chain's CDR3 is CASSLLLGGDTQYF. For the CDR3, the DNA is TGTGCCAGCAGTTTATTACTAGGAGGAGATACGCAGTATTTT.

This rearrangement joins TRBV6-1 to TRBJ2-3; D uncertain. The CDR3 length is 11 residues. The ends were cut back, 6 bases at V and 4 bases at J, with 5 bases in the middle. Looked up from germline, CDR1 is MNHNS and CDR2 is SASEGT. In DNA form, the CDR3 reads TGTGCCAGCAGCCAGTCAGATACGCAGTATTTT. This translates into CASSQSDTQYF.

The chain carries TRBV10-3 and TRBJ2-7; a weak D match, TRBD1 (6 bases). Germline CDR1 ENHRY, CDR2 SYGVKD. Trimming pared 2 bases from V and 0 bases from J, leaving 11 bases between. This CDR3 contains 15 residues. The CDR3 DNA reads as TGTGCCATCAGTGAGGAGGAACAGGGCTCCTACGAGCAGTACTTC. Its translation: CAISEEEQGSYEQYF.